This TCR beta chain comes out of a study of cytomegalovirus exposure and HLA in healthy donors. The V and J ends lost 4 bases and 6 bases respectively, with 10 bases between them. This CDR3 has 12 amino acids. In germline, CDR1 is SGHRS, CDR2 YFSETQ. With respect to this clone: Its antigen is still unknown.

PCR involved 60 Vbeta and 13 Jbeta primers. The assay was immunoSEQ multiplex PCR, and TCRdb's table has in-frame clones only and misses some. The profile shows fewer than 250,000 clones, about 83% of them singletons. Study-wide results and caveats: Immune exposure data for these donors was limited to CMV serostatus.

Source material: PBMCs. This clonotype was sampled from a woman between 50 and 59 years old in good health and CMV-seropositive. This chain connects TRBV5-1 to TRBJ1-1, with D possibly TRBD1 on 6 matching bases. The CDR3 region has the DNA TGCGCCAGCAGCATCGGGACACCTGAAGCTTTCTTT. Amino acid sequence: CASSIGTPEAFF.